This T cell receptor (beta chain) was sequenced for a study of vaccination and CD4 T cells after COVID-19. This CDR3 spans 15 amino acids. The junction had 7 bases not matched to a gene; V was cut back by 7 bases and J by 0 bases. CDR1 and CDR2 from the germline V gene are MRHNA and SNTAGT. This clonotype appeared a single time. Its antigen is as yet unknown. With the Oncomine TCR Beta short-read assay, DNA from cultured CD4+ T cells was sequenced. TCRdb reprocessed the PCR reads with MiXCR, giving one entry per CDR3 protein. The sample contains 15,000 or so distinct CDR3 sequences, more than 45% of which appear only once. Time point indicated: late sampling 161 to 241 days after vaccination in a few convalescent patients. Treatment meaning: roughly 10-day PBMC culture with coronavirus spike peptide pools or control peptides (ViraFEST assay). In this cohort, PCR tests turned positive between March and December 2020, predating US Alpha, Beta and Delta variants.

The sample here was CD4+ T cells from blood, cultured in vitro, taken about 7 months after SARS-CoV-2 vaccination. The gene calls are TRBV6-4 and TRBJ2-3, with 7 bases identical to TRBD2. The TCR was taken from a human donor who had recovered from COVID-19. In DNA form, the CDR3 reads TGTGCCAGCAATTGTTGGCGGGAGAGCACAGATACGCAGTATTTT. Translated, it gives CASNCWRESTDTQYF.